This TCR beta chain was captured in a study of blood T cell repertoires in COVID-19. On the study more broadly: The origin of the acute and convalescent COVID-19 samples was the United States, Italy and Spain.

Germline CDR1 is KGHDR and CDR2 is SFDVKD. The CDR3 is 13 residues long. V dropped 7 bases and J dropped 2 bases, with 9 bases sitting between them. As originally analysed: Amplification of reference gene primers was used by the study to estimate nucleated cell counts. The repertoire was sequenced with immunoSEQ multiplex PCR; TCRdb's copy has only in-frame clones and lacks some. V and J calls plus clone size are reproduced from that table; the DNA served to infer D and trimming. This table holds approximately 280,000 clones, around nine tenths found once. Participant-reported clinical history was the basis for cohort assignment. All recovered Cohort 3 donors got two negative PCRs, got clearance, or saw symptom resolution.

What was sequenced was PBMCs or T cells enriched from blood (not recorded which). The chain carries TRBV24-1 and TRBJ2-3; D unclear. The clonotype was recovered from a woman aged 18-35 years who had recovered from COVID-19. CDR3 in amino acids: CATRGLLTDTQYF. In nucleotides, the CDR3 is TGTGCCACCAGGGGCCTTCTCACAGATACGCAGTATTTT.